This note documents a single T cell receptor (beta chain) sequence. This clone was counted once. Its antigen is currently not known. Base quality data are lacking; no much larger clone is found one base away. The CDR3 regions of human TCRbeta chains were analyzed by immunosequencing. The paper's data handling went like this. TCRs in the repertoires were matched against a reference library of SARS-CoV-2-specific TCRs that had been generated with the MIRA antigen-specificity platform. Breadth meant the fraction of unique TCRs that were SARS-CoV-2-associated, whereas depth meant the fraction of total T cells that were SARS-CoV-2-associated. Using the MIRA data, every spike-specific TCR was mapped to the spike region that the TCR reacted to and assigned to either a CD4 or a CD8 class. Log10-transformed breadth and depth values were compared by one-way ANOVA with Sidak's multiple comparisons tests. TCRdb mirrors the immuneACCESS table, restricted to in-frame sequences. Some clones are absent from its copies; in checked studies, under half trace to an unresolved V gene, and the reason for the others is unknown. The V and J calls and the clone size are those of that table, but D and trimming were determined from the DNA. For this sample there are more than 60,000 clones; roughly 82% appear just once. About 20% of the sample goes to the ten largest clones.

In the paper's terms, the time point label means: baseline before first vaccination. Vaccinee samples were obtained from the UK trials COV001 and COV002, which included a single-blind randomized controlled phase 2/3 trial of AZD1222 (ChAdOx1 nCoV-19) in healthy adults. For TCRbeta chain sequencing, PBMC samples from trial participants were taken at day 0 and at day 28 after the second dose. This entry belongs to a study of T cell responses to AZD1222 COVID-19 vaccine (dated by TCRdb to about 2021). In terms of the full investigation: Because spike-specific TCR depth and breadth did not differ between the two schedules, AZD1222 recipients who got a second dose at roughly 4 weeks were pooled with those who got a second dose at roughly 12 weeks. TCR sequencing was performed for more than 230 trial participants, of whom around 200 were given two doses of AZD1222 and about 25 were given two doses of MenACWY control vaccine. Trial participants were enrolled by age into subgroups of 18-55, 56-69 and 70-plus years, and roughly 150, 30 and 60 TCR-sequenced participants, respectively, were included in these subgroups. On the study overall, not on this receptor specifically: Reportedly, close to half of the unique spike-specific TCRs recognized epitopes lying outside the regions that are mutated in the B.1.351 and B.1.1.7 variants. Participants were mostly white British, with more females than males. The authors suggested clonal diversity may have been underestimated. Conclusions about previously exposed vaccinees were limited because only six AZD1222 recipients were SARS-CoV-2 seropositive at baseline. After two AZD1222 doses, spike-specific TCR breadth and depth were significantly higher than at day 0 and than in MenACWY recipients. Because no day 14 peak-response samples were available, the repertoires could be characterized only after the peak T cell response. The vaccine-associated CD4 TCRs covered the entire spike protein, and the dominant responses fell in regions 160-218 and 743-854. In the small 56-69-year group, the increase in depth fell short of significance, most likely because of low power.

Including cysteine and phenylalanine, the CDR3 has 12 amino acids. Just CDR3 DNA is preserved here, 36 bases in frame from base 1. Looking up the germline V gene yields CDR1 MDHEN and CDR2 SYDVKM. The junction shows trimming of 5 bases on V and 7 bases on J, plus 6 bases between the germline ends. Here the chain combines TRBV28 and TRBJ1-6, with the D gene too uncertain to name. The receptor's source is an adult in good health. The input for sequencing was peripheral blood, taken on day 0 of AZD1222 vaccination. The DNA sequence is TGTGCCAGCAGTCCCCCCAATTCACCCCTCCACTTT. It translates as CASSPPNSPLHF.